Following are 17 T cell receptor beta chains from one sample sequenced in a study of CD8+ T cells in alopecia areata. The treatment denotes: oral pan-JAK inhibitor, 5-10 mg twice daily. Following extraction, RNA underwent reverse transcription to cDNA, which served as the sequencing template. Generated by immunoSEQ multiplex PCR, the TCRdb table keeps only in-frame clones and is missing some. The sample lists over 70,000 clones; around 60% were seen once. Specimen: CD8+ T cells sorted from blood, collected at week 24, from a patient treated with tofacitinib. The source is a human donor with alopecia areata.

This clone was detected once. V and J are TRBV15 and TRBJ2-3; D may be TRBD2 (6 bases). Germline loops: CDR1 LNHNV, CDR2 YYDKDF (reference sequence). The germline V and J ends were trimmed by 1 base and 4 bases, with 18 bases remaining between them. This CDR3 spans 17 amino acids. CDR3 nucleotide sequence: TGTGCCACCAGCAGAGCGGGGGATATTGTTCTTCCAGATACGCAGTATTTT. It is translated as CATSRAGDIVLPDTQYF. The entire variable domain, with the rest obtained from reference TRBV15 and TRBJ2-3, is as follows: DAMVIQNPRYQVTQFGKPVTLSCSQTLNHNVMYWYQQKSSQAPKLLFHYYDKDFNNEADTPDNFQSRRPNTSFCFLDIRSPGLGDTAMYLCATSRAGDIVLPDTQYFGPGTRLTVL.

V gene TRBV25-1 combines with J gene TRBJ2-7; no clear D gene. This CDR3 is built from 12 residues. Trimming pared 5 bases from V and 0 bases from J, leaving 5 bases between. The V gene's germline CDR1 is MGHDK and CDR2 SYGVNS. The CDR3 DNA sequence: TGTGCCAGCAGTTGGATCTCCTACGAGCAGTACTTC. It specifies CASSWISYEQYF.

The count of this clone is one. V usage is TRBV15 and J usage is TRBJ2-1; the match to TRBD2 covers 10 bases. Germline CDR1 is LNHNV and CDR2 is YYDKDF (reference sequence). J was trimmed by 5 bases and V by 0 bases; bases with no gene match: 4. CDR3 size: 16 residues. The CDR3 spells CATSRDTSGANNEQFF. CDR3 nucleotide sequence: TGTGCCACCAGCAGAGATACTAGCGGGGCAAACAATGAGCAGTTCTTC.

This chain joins TRBV25-1 and TRBJ2-1, with TRBD2 identical over 8 bases. From germline, CDR1 is MGHDK and CDR2 SYGVNS. The CDR3 length is 15 residues. Trimming at V came to 3 bases and at J to 3 bases, leaving 4 bases not matched to a gene. This CDR3 reads CASSDLAGDYNEQFF. The CDR3 bases are TGTGCCAGCAGTGACCTAGCGGGCGACTACAATGAGCAGTTCTTC.

This clone was observed a single time. The V gene is TRBV6-1, the J gene TRBJ2-1, with 7 bases aligning to TRBD2. V trimming: 2 bases; J trimming: 3 bases; junction bases outside the gene matches: 10. Germline values: CDR1 MNHNS, CDR2 SASEGT. This CDR3 is 17 amino acids long. CDR3 coding DNA: TGTGCCAGCAGTGAATGGGGCGGGAGCTCCGTCTACAATGAGCAGTTCTTC. Translation: CASSEWGGSSVYNEQFF.

V usage is TRBV7-9 and J usage is TRBJ2-2; D could derive from TRBD1 or TRBD2 (5 bases each). The V gene lost 0 bases and the J gene lost 7 bases, with 21 bases spanning the gap. The CDR3 is 18 residues long. Germline V gives CDR1 SEHNR, CDR2 FQNEAQ (reference sequence). The CDR3 spells CASSLALRRGGQHGELFF. The CDR3 DNA sequence: TGTGCCAGCAGCTTAGCGTTACGACGGGGCGGACAACACGGGGAGCTGTTTTTT.

V usage is TRBV29-1 and J usage is TRBJ2-3, with 8 bases aligning to TRBD2. The germline V gene has CDR1 SQVTM and CDR2 ANQGSEA. Trimming at V came to 1 base and at J to 4 bases, leaving 4 bases not matched to a gene. The CDR3 covers 14 residues. The DNA of the CDR3 is TGCAGCGTTGAAGGGGGGCGGGAGGCAGATACGCAGTATTTT. Amino acid sequence: CSVEGGREADTQYF.

This chain connects TRBV11-2 to TRBJ2-1; TRBD2 is a possible D gene (7 bases). Germline lookup yields CDR1 SGHAT and CDR2 FQNNGV. The CDR3 length is 13 residues. V was trimmed by 8 bases and J by 8 bases, leaving 16 bases between them. CDR3 region: CASERGGSYEQFF. The CDR3 region has the DNA TGTGCCAGCGAGAGGGGGGGTTCTTATGAGCAGTTCTTC.

The V call is TRBV11-2, the J call TRBJ2-5; maybe TRBD1 (8 bases). CDR1 is SGHAT, CDR2 FQNNGV, per germline. The CDR3 is 14 residues long. The V end was cut by 5 bases, the J end by 4 bases, with 14 bases between. The CDR3 loop is CASSPTGGGETQYF. The CDR3 DNA reads as TGTGCCAGCAGCCCCACAGGGGGGGGAGAGACCCAGTACTTC.

The chain couples TRBV27 to TRBJ2-7, with D possibly TRBD2 on 5 matching bases. V lost 3 bases to trimming and J lost 6 bases, with 12 bases between them. The CDR3 consists of 13 residues. The germline CDR1 and CDR2 sequences are MNHEY and SMNVEV (reference sequence). The CDR3 loop reads CASSFGPAGEQYF. The CDR3 nucleotides are TGTGCCAGCAGTTTTGGGCCGGCGGGCGAGCAGTACTTC.

This rearrangement joins TRBV4-3 to TRBJ2-7; D remains unclear. Trimming removed 0 bases from V and 3 bases from J, with 12 bases in between. This CDR3 is built from 15 residues. Germline V gene sequence: CDR1 LGHNA, CDR2 YSLEER. The CDR3 protein is CASSQERQFFYEQYF. The CDR3 DNA reads as TGCGCCAGCAGCCAAGAACGGCAGTTCTTCTACGAGCAGTACTTC.

V is TRBV6-6 and J is TRBJ2-5; D gene ambiguous. Germline loops: CDR1 MNHNY, CDR2 SVGAGI (reference sequence). The length of the CDR3 is 11 residues. V dropped 5 bases and J dropped 3 bases, with 4 bases sitting between them. The CDR3 sequence: CASSDEETQYF. The CDR3 region has the DNA TGTGCCAGCAGTGATGAAGAGACCCAGTACTTC.

V and J are TRBV27 and TRBJ1-2; tentative D call: TRBD1 (5 bases). Germline V gene data show CDR1 as MNHEY and CDR2 as SMNVEV (reference sequence). The CDR3 contains 15 residues. Trimming removed 0 bases from V and 8 bases from J, with 16 bases in between. In DNA form, the CDR3 reads TGTGCCAGCAGTTTATCGGGGGGTTTCTCTGAAGGCTACACCTTC. This codes for CASSLSGGFSEGYTF.

This chain links TRBV19 with TRBJ1-2, with no clear D. V was shortened by 8 bases and J by 5 bases, with 15 bases between the two germline ends. This CDR3 spans 13 amino acids. Germline V lookup: CDR1 LNHDA, CDR2 SQIVND (reference sequence). In nucleotides, the CDR3 is TGTGCCAGTCTGGCCGGAACCTATTATGGCTACACCTTC. As protein: CASLAGTYYGYTF.

This clone was seen a few times. V gene TRBV29-1 combines with J gene TRBJ2-2; a possible D gene is TRBD2 (6 bases). This CDR3 has 13 amino acids. The V and J ends lost 3 bases and 3 bases respectively, with 8 bases between them. The V gene's germline CDR1 is SQVTM and CDR2 ANQGSEA. CDR3 DNA: TGCAGCGTTGAGGCTAGCGACACCGGGGAGCTGTTTTTT. This gives the protein CSVEASDTGELFF.

Regarding this clone: This sample also contains other DNA sequences that code for the same CDR3. The chain has TRBV7-9 and TRBJ2-7; D possibly uses TRBD1 or TRBD2 (6 bases each). V was clipped by 8 bases and J by 1 base, with 12 bases between them. The CDR3 has 13 residues. Germline loops: CDR1 SEHNR, CDR2 FQNEAQ (reference sequence). For the CDR3, the DNA is TGTGCCAGCTCCGGCGGGACATCCTACGAGCAGTACTTC. Protein sequence: CASSGGTSYEQYF.

The sample holds one count of this clone. This chain connects TRBV7-9 to TRBJ2-7; 7 positions match TRBD1. The V segment lost 5 bases and the J segment 2 bases; nucleotides outside the gene matches: 12. This CDR3 region has 16 residues. Germline lookup yields CDR1 SEHNR and CDR2 FQNEAQ (reference sequence). CDR3 bases: TGTGCCAGCAGCCCGCCACCCGGGACAGAACCCTACGAGCAGTACTTC. Translation: CASSPPPGTEPYEQYF.